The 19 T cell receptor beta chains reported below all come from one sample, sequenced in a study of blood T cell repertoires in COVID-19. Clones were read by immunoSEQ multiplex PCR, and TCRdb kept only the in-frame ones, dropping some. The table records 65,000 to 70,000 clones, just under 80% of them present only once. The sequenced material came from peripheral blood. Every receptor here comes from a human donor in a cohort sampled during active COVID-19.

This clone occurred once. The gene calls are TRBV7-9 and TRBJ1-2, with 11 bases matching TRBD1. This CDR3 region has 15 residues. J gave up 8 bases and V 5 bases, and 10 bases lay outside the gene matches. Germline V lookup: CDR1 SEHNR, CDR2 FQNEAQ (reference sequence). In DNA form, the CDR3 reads TGTGCCAGCAGCCTAACCGGGACAGGGGGTAAGGGCTACACCTTC. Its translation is CASSLTGTGGKGYTF.

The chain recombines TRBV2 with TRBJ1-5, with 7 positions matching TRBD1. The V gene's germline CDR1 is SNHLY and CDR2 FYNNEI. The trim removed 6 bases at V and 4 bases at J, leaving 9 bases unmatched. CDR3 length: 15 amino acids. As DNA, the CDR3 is TGTGCCAGCAGCAGGACAGGCGGGGATAATCAGCCCCAGCATTTT. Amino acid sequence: CASSRTGGDNQPQHF.

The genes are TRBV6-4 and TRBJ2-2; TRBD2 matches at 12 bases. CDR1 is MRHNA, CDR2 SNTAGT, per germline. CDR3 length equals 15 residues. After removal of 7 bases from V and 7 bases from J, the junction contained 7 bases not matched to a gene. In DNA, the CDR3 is TGTGCCAGCACTAGACTAGCGGGAGAAAACGGGGAGCTGTTTTTT. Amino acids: CASTRLAGENGELFF.

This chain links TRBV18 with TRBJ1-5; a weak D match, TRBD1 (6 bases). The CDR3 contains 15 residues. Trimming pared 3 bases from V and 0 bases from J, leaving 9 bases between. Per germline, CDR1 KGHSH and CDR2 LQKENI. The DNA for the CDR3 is TGTGCCAGCTCACCCTACAGGGCTAGCAATCAGCCCCAGCATTTT. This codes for CASSPYRASNQPQHF. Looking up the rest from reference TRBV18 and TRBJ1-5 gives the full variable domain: NAGVMQNPRHLVRRRGQEARLRCSPMKGHSHVYWYRQLPEEGLKFMVYLQKENIIDESGMPKERFSAEFPKEGPSILRIQQVVRGDSAAYFCASSPYRASNQPQHFGDGTRLSIL.

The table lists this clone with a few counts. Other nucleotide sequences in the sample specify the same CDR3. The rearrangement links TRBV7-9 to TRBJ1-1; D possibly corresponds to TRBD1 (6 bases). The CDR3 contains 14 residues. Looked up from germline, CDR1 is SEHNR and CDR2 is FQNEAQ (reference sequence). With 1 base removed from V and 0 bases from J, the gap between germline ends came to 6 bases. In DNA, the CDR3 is TGTGCCAGCAGCTTAGGACAGGTGAACACTGAAGCTTTCTTT. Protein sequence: CASSLGQVNTEAFF.

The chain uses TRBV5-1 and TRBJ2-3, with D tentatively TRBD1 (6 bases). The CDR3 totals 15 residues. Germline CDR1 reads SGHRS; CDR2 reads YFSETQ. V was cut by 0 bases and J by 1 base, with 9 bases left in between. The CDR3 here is CASSLGAGGTDTQYF. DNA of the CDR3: TGCGCCAGCAGCTTGGGGGCAGGGGGCACAGATACGCAGTATTTT.

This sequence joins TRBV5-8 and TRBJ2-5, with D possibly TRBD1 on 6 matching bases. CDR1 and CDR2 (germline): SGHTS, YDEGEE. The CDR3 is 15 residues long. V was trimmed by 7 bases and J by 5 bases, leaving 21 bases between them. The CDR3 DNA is TGTGCCAGCCCCAAAGGTGTGGGGGCCCGGGAGACCCAGTACTTC. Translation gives CASPKGVGARETQYF.

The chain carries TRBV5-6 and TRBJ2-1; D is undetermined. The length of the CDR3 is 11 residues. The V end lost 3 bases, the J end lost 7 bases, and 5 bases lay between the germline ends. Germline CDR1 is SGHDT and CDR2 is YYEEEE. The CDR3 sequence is CASSSRNEQFF. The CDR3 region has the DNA TGTGCCAGCAGCTCTCGGAATGAGCAGTTCTTC.

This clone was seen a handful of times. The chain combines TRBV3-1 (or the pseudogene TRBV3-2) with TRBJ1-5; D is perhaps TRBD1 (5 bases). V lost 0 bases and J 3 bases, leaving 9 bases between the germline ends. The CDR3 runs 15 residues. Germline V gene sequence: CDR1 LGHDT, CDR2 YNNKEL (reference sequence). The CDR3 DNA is TGTGCCAGCAGCCAAGATCCAGGGAACAATCAGCCCCAGCATTTT. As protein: CASSQDPGNNQPQHF.

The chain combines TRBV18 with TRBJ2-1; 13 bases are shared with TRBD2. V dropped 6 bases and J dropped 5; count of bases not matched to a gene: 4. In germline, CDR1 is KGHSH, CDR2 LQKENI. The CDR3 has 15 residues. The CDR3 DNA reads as TGTGCCAGCTCCCTAGGACTAGCGGGAGACAATGAGCAGTTCTTC. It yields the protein CASSLGLAGDNEQFF.

CDR3 bases: TGTGCCAGCAGCTTAGTTGGGACAGGGAATCAGCCCCAGCATTTT. Protein sequence: CASSLVGTGNQPQHF. The chain has TRBV7-2 and TRBJ1-5, with 9 bases identical to TRBD1. CDR3 length: 15 amino acids. Germline V CDR1 and CDR2: SGHTA, FQGNSA. J was trimmed by 4 bases and V by 1 base; bases with no gene match: 2.

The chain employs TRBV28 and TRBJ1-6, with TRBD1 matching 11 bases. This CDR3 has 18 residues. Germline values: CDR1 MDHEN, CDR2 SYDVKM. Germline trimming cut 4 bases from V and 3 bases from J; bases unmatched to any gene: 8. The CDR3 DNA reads TGTGCCAGCAGTTCCGGGACAGGGGGGCCCTTCTATAATTCACCCCTCCACTTT. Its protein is CASSSGTGGPFYNSPLHF.

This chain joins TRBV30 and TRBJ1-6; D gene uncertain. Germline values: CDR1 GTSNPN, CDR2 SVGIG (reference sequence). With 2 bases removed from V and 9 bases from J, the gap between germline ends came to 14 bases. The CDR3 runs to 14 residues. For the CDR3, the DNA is TGTGCCTGGAGTACGCAGAGGTCGGGTTCACCCCTCCACTTT. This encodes CAWSTQRSGSPLHF.

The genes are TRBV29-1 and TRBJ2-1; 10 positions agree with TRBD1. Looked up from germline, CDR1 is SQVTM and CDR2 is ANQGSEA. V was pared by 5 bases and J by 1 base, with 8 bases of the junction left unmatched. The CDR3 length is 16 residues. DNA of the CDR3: TGCAGCGTTTACAACTCGGACAGGGGGTCCTACAATGAGCAGTTCTTC. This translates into CSVYNSDRGSYNEQFF.

The DNA of the CDR3 is TGTGCCAGCAGTCCCGGGACTAGTGCGTACAATGAGCAGTTCTTC. Its protein is CASSPGTSAYNEQFF. The chain joins TRBV6-5 to TRBJ2-1, with 8 nucleotides matching TRBD2. CDR3 length equals 15 residues. Trimming cost V 5 bases and J 4 bases; bases outside gene matches: 7. Looked up from germline, CDR1 is MNHEY and CDR2 is SVGAGI.

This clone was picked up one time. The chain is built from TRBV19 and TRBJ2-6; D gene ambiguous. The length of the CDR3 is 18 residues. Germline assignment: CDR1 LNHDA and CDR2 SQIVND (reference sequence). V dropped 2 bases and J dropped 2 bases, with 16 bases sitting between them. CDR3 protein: CASSIPSGFQPGANVLTF. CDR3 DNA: TGTGCCAGTAGTATACCCTCCGGGTTCCAACCTGGGGCCAACGTCCTGACTTTC.

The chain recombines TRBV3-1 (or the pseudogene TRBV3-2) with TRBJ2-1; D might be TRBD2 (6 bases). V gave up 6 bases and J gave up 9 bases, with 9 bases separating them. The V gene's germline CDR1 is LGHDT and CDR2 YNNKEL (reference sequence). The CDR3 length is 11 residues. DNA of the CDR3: TGTGCCAGCAGGAGGGGAGGTGAGCAGTTCTTC. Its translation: CASRRGGEQFF.

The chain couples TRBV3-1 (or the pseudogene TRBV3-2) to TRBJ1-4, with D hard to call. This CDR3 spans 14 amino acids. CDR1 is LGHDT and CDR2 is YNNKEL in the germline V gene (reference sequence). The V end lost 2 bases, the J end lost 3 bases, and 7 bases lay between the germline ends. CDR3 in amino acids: CASSQHGANEKLFF. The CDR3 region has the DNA TGTGCCAGCAGCCAACACGGGGCTAATGAAAAACTGTTTTTT.

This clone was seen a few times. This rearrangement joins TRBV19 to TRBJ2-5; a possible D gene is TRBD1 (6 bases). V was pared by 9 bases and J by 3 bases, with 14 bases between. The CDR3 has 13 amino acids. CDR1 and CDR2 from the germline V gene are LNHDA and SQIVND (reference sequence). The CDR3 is CASKGDSKETQYF. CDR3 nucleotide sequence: TGTGCCAGCAAGGGGGATAGTAAAGAGACCCAGTACTTC.